The present entry profiles one T cell receptor beta chain with its context. Participants, roughly 18 to 90 years old, spanned 24 US areas. Cohort placement rested on clinical history that participants reported themselves. In the authors' methods: Amplification of reference gene primers provided the estimated nucleated cell counts. The method was immunoSEQ multiplex PCR; TCRdb's version includes in-frame clones alone and lacks a portion of them. V and J calls and clone size are copied from that table; D and trimming were computed from the DNA. The sample lists hundreds of thousands of clones, roughly nine tenths occurring once. These data are taken from a study of blood T cell repertoires in COVID-19. Turning to the study itself: In each case, the material was cDNA or gDNA derived from T cells, B-cell-depleted T cells, or PBMCs.

V lost 9 bases to trimming and J lost 1 base; unmatched junction nucleotides: 8. The CDR3 runs 14 residues. CDR1 LNHDA and CDR2 SQIVND come from the germline V gene (reference sequence). V gene TRBV19 combines with J gene TRBJ2-7; 8 nucleotides line up with TRBD1. This clonotype was obtained from a man in his fifties or sixties who had recovered from COVID-19. The specimen was PBMCs or T cells enriched from blood (not recorded which). The CDR3 nucleotides are TGTGCCAGGGGGAGGACAGGGAGATCCTACGAGCAGTACTTC. It encodes CARGRTGRSYEQYF.